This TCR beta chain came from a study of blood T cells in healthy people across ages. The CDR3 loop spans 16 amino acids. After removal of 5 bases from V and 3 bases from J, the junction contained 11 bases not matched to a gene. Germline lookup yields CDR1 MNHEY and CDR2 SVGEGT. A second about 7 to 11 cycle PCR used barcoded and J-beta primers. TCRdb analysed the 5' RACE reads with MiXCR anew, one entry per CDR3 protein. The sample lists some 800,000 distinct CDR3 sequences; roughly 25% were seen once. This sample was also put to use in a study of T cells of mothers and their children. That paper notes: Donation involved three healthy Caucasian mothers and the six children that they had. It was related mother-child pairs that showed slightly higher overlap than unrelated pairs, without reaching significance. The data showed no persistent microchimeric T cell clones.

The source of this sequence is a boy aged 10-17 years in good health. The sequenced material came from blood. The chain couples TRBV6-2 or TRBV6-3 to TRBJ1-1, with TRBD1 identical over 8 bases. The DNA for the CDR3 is TGTGCCAGCAGTGGACCTGAGGACAGGGACGACACTGAAGCTTTCTTT. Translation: CASSGPEDRDDTEAFF.